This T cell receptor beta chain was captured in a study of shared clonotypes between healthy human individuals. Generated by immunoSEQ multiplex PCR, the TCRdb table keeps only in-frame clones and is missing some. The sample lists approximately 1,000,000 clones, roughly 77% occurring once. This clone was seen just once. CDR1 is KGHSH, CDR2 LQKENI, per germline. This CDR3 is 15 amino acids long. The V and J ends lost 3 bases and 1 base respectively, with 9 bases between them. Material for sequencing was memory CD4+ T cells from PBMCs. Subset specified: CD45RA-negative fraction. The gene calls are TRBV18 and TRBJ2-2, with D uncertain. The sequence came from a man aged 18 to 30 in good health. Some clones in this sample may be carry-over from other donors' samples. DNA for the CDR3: TGTGCCAGCTCACCTTTGGGTGAGAACACCGGGGAGCTGTTTTTT. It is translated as CASSPLGENTGELFF.